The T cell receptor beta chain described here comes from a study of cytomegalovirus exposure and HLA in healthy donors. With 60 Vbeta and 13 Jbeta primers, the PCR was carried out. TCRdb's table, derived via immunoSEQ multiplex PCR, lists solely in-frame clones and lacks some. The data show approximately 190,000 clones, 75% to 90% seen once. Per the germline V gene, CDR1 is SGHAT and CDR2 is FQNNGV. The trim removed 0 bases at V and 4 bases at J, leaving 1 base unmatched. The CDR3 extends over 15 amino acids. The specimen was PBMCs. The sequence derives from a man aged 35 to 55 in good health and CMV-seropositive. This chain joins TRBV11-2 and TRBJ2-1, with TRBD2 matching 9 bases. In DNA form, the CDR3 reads TGTGCCAGCAGCTTAGATAGCGGGGGTTACAATGAGCAGTTCTTC. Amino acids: CASSLDSGGYNEQFF.